Listed here are 31 T cell receptor beta chains from one sample, sequenced in a study of T cells in Graves' hyperthyroidism and ophthalmopathy. RNA transcripts were the template for amplifying TCR beta CDR3 regions. Using the HTBI primer set, a first-round RT-PCR was run on the TCR CDR3. TCRdb used MiXCR to reprocess the multiplex PCR reads, holding one entry per CDR3 protein. The sample comprises about 580,000 distinct CDR3 sequences, roughly 46% of which are singletons, and more than 7% rests with the top ten. Sequenced: peripheral blood or thyroid tissue (not recorded which). The receptor set was obtained from a woman aged 18-29 years with Graves' hyperthyroidism.

This clonotype was observed at least ten times. This chain connects TRBV5-1 to TRBJ1-2; the D is unclear. The CDR3 is 15 residues long. The ends were cut back, 2 bases at V and 1 base at J, with 12 bases in the middle. From germline, CDR1 is SGHRS and CDR2 YFSETQ. The CDR3 nucleotides are TGCGCCAGCAGCTTCCTAGGGAGTAATAACTATGGCTACACCTTC. It encodes CASSFLGSNNYGYTF.

The gene calls are TRBV18 and TRBJ2-7; D is ambiguous. Germline CDR1 KGHSH, CDR2 LQKENI. V shed 5 bases and J shed 6 bases, with 11 bases lying between them. This CDR3 comprises 12 residues. The CDR3 region is CASSSKPGEQYF. CDR3 nucleotide sequence: TGTGCCAGCTCAAGTAAGCCCGGCGAGCAGTACTTC.

As regards this clonotype: Compared with germline, one end of the junction differs, possibly owing to a read error. In DNA form, the CDR3 reads TGCGGCGTTGGGATCAGGGTAGATAACTATGGCTACACCTTC. Translating gives CGVGIRVDNYGYTF. The chain is built from TRBV29-1 and TRBJ1-2; a weak D match, TRBD1 (5 bases). Looked up from germline, CDR1 is SQVTM and CDR2 is ANQGSEA. This CDR3 has 14 amino acids.

This clonotype came up a few times. The J gene is TRBJ2-7, the V gene TRBV20-1; no clear D gene. CDR1 is DFQATT, CDR2 SNEGSKA, per germline (reference sequence). Trimming removed 1 base at V and 3 bases at J, with 7 bases between. The CDR3 has 12 amino acids. The CDR3 sequence: CSARGLNYEQYF. The CDR3 bases are TGCAGTGCTAGAGGTCTGAACTACGAGCAGTACTTC.

As DNA, the CDR3 is TGTGCCAGCAGCCCCGGGGCAACTTTCTACGAGCAGTACTTC. Protein: CASSPGATFYEQYF. J is TRBJ2-7 and V is TRBV2; D tentatively fits TRBD1 or TRBD2 (5 bases each). The CDR3 contains 14 residues. Trimming took 6 bases from V and 3 from J, leaving 15 bases between them. The germline gives CDR1 SNHLY, CDR2 FYNNEI.

This clonotype was observed many times. The chain is built from TRBV5-8 and TRBJ2-5; 9 nucleotides align to TRBD1. The germline V gene encodes CDR1 SGHTS and CDR2 YDEGEE. V trimming: 0 bases; J trimming: 5 bases; junction bases outside the gene matches: 8. The CDR3 sequence is 16 residues long. The CDR3: CASSLGIDRGDETQYF. The CDR3 coding sequence is TGTGCCAGCAGCTTGGGGATCGACAGGGGGGATGAGACCCAGTACTTC.

This clonotype was recorded at least ten times. This rearrangement joins TRBV19 to TRBJ1-5, with D possibly matching TRBD1 (5 bases). Germline V gives CDR1 LNHDA, CDR2 SQIVND (reference sequence). Trimming took 11 bases from V and 3 from J, leaving 20 bases between them. The CDR3 runs to 15 residues. CDR3 amino acids: CAASPWGRINQPQHF. The CDR3 DNA sequence: TGTGCCGCAAGCCCCTGGGGCAGGATCAATCAGCCCCAGCATTTT.

In DNA form, the CDR3 reads TGCAGCGTTGAAGATAGTGCGGGAACTTTCTACGAGCAGTACTTC. It codes for CSVEDSAGTFYEQYF. This chain links TRBV29-1 with TRBJ2-7; possibly TRBD2 for D (6 bases). The CDR3 runs to 15 residues. Germline V lookup: CDR1 SQVTM, CDR2 ANQGSEA. Trimming stripped 0 bases from V and 3 bases from J, with 15 bases between.

This clonotype was recorded a few times. This chain joins TRBV11-2 and TRBJ2-2; D gene uncertain. In germline, CDR1 is SGHAT, CDR2 FQNNGV. This CDR3 has 16 amino acids. The ends were cut back, 7 bases at V and 1 base at J, with 16 bases in the middle. CDR3 residues: CASTPRRAENTGELFF. CDR3 bases: TGTGCCAGCACCCCCCGTCGGGCGGAGAACACCGGGGAGCTGTTTTTT. The entire variable domain, with the rest obtained from reference TRBV11-2 and TRBJ2-2, is as follows: EAGVAQSPRYKIIEKRQSVAFWCNPISGHATLYWYQQILGQGPKLLIQFQNNGVVDDSQLPKDRFSAERLKGVDSTLKIQPAKLEDSAVYLCASTPRRAENTGELFFGEGSRLTVL.

A word on this clonotype: A single base separates this from a much larger clone, so it may be a read error. The chain has TRBV2 and TRBJ1-2, with D maybe TRBD1 (5 bases). The V gene's germline CDR1 is SNHLY and CDR2 FYNNEI. The V and J ends lost 4 bases and 2 bases respectively, with 20 bases between them. The CDR3 runs to 17 residues. DNA for the CDR3: TGTGCCAGCAGTGGAGCGGGTCCGACAGACCTAAACTATGGCTACACCTTC. Its protein is CASSGAGPTDLNYGYTF.

This clonotype has a single count. This chain links TRBV5-1 with TRBJ1-2, with 9 bases fitting TRBD1. V gave up 3 bases and J gave up 7 bases; unmatched junction bases: 7. Germline V CDR1 and CDR2: SGHRS, YFSETQ. The CDR3 covers 14 residues. For the CDR3, the DNA is TGCGCCAGCAGCTGGGACAGGGTATATTCTGGCTACACCTTC. It yields the protein CASSWDRVYSGYTF.

V is TRBV2 and J is TRBJ2-2; 7 bases are a match to TRBD2. This CDR3 has 17 amino acids. V was pared by 3 bases and J by 1 base, with 8 bases of the junction left unmatched. The germline CDR1 and CDR2 sequences are SNHLY and FYNNEI. DNA for the CDR3: TGTGCCAGCAGTGACTTACTAGCGTCGCTGAACACCGGGGAGCTGTTTTTT. Protein product: CASSDLLASLNTGELFF.

Remarks on this clonotype: Sequence at one end of the junction differs from germline and may be a read error. V gene TRBV4-1 combines with J gene TRBJ2-6, with 8 bases lining up with TRBD1. Germline V gene data show CDR1 as MGHRA and CDR2 as YSYEKL. CDR3 length: 12 residues. The CDR3 DNA reads as TGTGCCAGCAGGCCCCGGGACAGGGTCCTGACTTTC. It codes for CASRPRDRVLTF.

This clonotype was seen once. This may be a read error, as it is one base from a much larger clone. The V gene is TRBV10-2, the J gene TRBJ2-2; 8 bases line up with TRBD2. Germline assignment: CDR1 WSHSY and CDR2 SAAADI. The CDR3 contains 16 residues. CDR3 in DNA: TGCGCCAGCAGATTCGACGGGAGGGCCAAAACCGGGGAGCTGTCTTTT. It specifies CASRFDGRAKTGELSF.

Concerning this clonotype: The CDR3 end shows no conserved phenylalanine or tryptophan, and so a read error is likely. The limits of the CDR3 on the DNA are not certain, so only TCRdb's listed CDR3 is given. This chain joins TRBV7-3 and TRBJ2-7; the D call in the table, TRBD1, was not verified against the DNA. Counting both end residues, the CDR3 totals 10 amino acids. The V gene's germline CDR1 is SGHTA and CDR2 FQGTGA. CDR3 in amino acids: CASSLTPGRG.

The V call is TRBV15, the J call TRBJ1-5, with D unresolved. Trimming pared 0 bases from V and 3 bases from J, leaving 6 bases between. The germline CDR1 and CDR2 sequences are LNHNV and YYDKDF (reference sequence). CDR3 length: 14 amino acids. The CDR3 DNA is TGTGCCACCAGCAGAGAGGGGATCAATCAGCCCCAGCATTTT. As protein: CATSREGINQPQHF.

The chain recombines TRBV12-3 or TRBV12-4 with TRBJ1-1, with 11 bases fitting TRBD1. The CDR3 totals 15 residues. V lost 9 bases and J lost 0; bases outside the gene matches: 6. This CDR3 is CASKGDRGMNTEAFF. CDR3 DNA: TGTGCCAGTAAGGGGGACAGGGGGATGAACACTGAAGCTTTCTTT.

This clonotype was seen at least ten times. This rearrangement joins TRBV4-1 to TRBJ1-6, with 11 bases matching TRBD1. CDR1 and CDR2 from the germline V gene are MGHRA and YSYEKL. The ends lost 4 bases at V and 10 bases at J; junction bases unmatched: 3. The CDR3 runs 14 residues. In DNA, the CDR3 is TGCGCCAGCAGCCCGGGACAGGGGGAGTCACCCCTCCACTTT. Translated, it gives CASSPGQGESPLHF.

This clonotype has a count of ten or more. This rearrangement joins TRBV7-2 to TRBJ2-5, with TRBD2 matching 11 bases. The CDR3 consists of 16 residues. Germline V lookup: CDR1 SGHTA, CDR2 FQGNSA. V trimming: 5 bases; J trimming: 1 base; junction bases outside the gene matches: 6. The CDR3 spells CASSKEGTSGQETQYF. DNA for the CDR3: TGTGCCAGCAGCAAAGAAGGGACTAGCGGCCAAGAGACCCAGTACTTC.

The chain has TRBV19 and TRBJ2-5; the match to TRBD2 covers 10 bases. The CDR3 is 17 amino acids. Germline lookup yields CDR1 LNHDA and CDR2 SQIVND (reference sequence). J gave up 5 bases and V 9 bases, and 18 bases lay outside the gene matches. CDR3 amino acids: CASAVAGLAGVGETQYF. In nucleotides, the CDR3 is TGTGCCAGCGCAGTCGCCGGGCTAGCGGGAGTGGGTGAGACCCAGTACTTC.

This clonotype was seen just once. At one boundary the junction diverges from the germline segment, which might be a read error. The chain recombines TRBV2 with TRBJ2-7, with 10 bases that match TRBD1. Germline V CDR1 and CDR2: SNHLY, FYNNEI. The CDR3 runs 14 residues. The CDR3 loop reads CASSEPPGTGEELF. In DNA form, the CDR3 reads TGTGCCAGCAGTGAGCCGCCCGGGACAGGGGAAGAGCTCTTC.

As to this clonotype: The conserved phenylalanine or tryptophan is not found at the CDR3 terminus, so this likely reflects a read error. No DNA is shown, since the ends of the CDR3 on it are uncertain; the CDR3 is the one TCRdb lists. V usage is TRBV11-1 and J usage is TRBJ2-7; TRBD1, the table's D call, lacks a check against the DNA. Inclusive of both ends, the CDR3 amounts to 11 amino acids. Looked up from germline, CDR1 is SGHAT and CDR2 is FQDESV (reference sequence). Here the CDR3 reads CASSMDDRVIT.

This chain joins TRBV19 and TRBJ1-1, with 8 bases matching TRBD1. CDR1 is LNHDA, CDR2 SQIVND, per germline (reference sequence). CDR3 size: 14 residues. Trimming cost V 5 bases and J 4 bases; bases outside gene matches: 6. DNA for the CDR3: TGTGCCAGTAGTGCGGGACAGGAGGGCACTGAAGCTTTCTTT. Amino acid sequence: CASSAGQEGTEAFF.

The chain links TRBV20-1 to TRBJ1-1; D uncertain. The V gene's germline CDR1 is DFQATT and CDR2 SNEGSKA (reference sequence). The CDR3 runs to 13 residues. Trimming took 3 bases from V and 7 from J, leaving 15 bases between them. In DNA form, the CDR3 reads TGCAGTGCTAGCAGGAATAGCGGTGTTGAAGCTTTCTTT. Its translation is CSASRNSGVEAFF.

This clonotype was counted ten times or more. V usage is TRBV15 and J usage is TRBJ2-7; 9 bases are shared with TRBD2. The CDR3 totals 15 residues. Germline V CDR1 and CDR2: LNHNV, YYDKDF (reference sequence). Trimming cost V 0 bases and J 3 bases; bases outside gene matches: 3. The CDR3 spells CATSRDSGSVYEQYF. The CDR3 DNA follows: TGTGCCACCAGCAGAGATAGCGGGAGCGTCTACGAGCAGTACTTC.

V gene TRBV5-1 combines with J gene TRBJ2-7, with 9 nucleotides matching TRBD2. The CDR3 covers 12 residues. The V gene end was trimmed by 1 base and the J gene end by 7 bases; junction bases not matched to a gene: 0. Looked up from germline, CDR1 is SGHRS and CDR2 is YFSETQ. The CDR3 here is CASSLTSGEQYF. The DNA of the CDR3 is TGCGCCAGCAGCTTGACTAGCGGGGAGCAGTACTTC.

This clonotype was counted at least ten times. The chain carries TRBV12-3 or TRBV12-4 and TRBJ1-2, with D unresolved. The CDR3 is 14 residues long. The V end was cut by 7 bases, the J end by 7 bases, with 19 bases between. CDR3 in amino acids: CASNPDPLLGGYTF. CDR3 DNA: TGTGCCAGCAATCCGGACCCACTTCTGGGTGGCTACACCTTC.

The table lists this clonotype with many counts. V and J are TRBV10-3 and TRBJ2-5, with D tentatively TRBD1 (5 bases). The V end lost 4 bases, the J end lost 2 bases, and 5 bases lay between the germline ends. The CDR3 has 12 amino acids. Germline CDR1 reads ENHRY; CDR2 reads SYGVKD. The CDR3 DNA follows: TGTGCCATCAGTGCAGGGCAAGAGACCCAGTACTTC. As protein: CAISAGQETQYF.

This clonotype was counted ten times or more. The genes are TRBV5-1 and TRBJ1-2; possibly TRBD1 for D (5 bases). This CDR3 comprises 14 residues. Trimming pared 0 bases from V and 2 bases from J, leaving 8 bases between. Germline V gene lookup returns CDR1 SGHRS and CDR2 YFSETQ. CDR3 DNA: TGCGCCAGCAGCTTGGCCACAGGAAACTATGGCTACACCTTC. It is translated as CASSLATGNYGYTF.

The chain employs TRBV2 and TRBJ1-4; TRBD1 matches 9 bases. With V trimmed by 2 bases and J by 7 bases, 5 bases remained unmatched. Germline V gene data show CDR1 as SNHLY and CDR2 as FYNNEI. The CDR3 runs 15 residues. The CDR3 region has the DNA TGTGCCAGCAGTGAATTCGGGACAGGGTTTGAAAAACTGTTTTTT. This sequence encodes CASSEFGTGFEKLFF.

The chain recombines TRBV10-3 with TRBJ1-2; TRBD1 is a possible D gene (6 bases). This CDR3 is built from 14 residues. The V and J ends lost 8 bases and 4 bases respectively, with 17 bases between them. Looked up from germline, CDR1 is ENHRY and CDR2 is SYGVKD. The CDR3 spells CAIAVQVGGYGYTF. The CDR3 DNA sequence: TGTGCCATCGCGGTTCAGGTAGGGGGCTATGGCTACACCTTC.